The rows below give T cell receptor beta chains drawn from one sample of a study of blood T cell repertoires in COVID-19. This table comes from immunoSEQ multiplex PCR, and its TCRdb copy is limited to in-frame clones, with some not included. The sample yields around 230,000 clones, under 90% seen once. Sequencing used peripheral blood. These receptor sequences come from a woman aged 40 to 50 with active or convalescent COVID-19. The CDR3 runs from the conserved cysteine through the conserved F or W. A D gene is named only where the DNA matches it firmly. Rows may omit the clone size; those that give it use once, few, many or a size class.

V gene: TRBV12-3/TRBV12-4
J gene: TRBJ2-1
D gene: -
clone size: once
CDR3 protein: CASSPPGNEQFF
CDR3 DNA: TGTGCCAGCAGTCCCCCCGGGAATGAGCAGTTCTTC

V gene: TRBV14
J gene: TRBJ1-2
D gene: -
clone size: -
CDR3 protein: CASSQAGNIYGYTF
CDR3 DNA: TGTGCCAGCAGCCAGGCGGGGAACATATATGGCTACACCTTC

V gene: TRBV12-3/TRBV12-4
J gene: TRBJ2-7
D gene: -
clone size: few
CDR3 protein: CASSSRDNYEQYF
CDR3 DNA: TGTGCCAGCAGTTCCCGGGACAACTACGAGCAGTACTTC

V gene: TRBV5-1
J gene: TRBJ1-2
D gene: -
clone size: -
CDR3 protein: CATREANTNYGYTF
CDR3 DNA: TGCGCCACCCGAGAGGCCAATACAAACTATGGCTACACCTTC

V gene: TRBV5-1
J gene: TRBJ2-7
D gene: -
clone size: once
CDR3 protein: CASRPAPGSSSYEQYF
CDR3 DNA: TGCGCCAGCAGACCCGCGCCTGGGAGTTCTTCCTACGAGCAGTACTTC

V gene: TRBV10-3
J gene: TRBJ2-2
D gene: TRBD2
clone size: -
CDR3 protein: CAISEASGANTGELFF
CDR3 DNA: TGTGCCATCAGTGAGGCTAGCGGGGCGAACACCGGGGAGCTGTTTTTT

V gene: TRBV24-1
J gene: TRBJ1-2
D gene: -
clone size: -
CDR3 protein: CATSDLPGNGYTF
CDR3 DNA: TGTGCCACCAGTGATTTGCCAGGGAATGGCTACACCTTC

V gene: TRBV5-1
J gene: TRBJ2-7
D gene: -
clone size: -
CDR3 protein: CASSLEGHSYEQYF
CDR3 DNA: TGCGCCAGCAGCTTGGAGGGACATAGCTACGAGCAGTACTTC

V gene: TRBV28
J gene: TRBJ2-7
D gene: TRBD1
clone size: -
CDR3 protein: CASSPGTGTYEQYF
CDR3 DNA: TGTGCCAGCAGTCCCGGGACAGGAACCTACGAGCAGTACTTC

V gene: TRBV23-1
J gene: TRBJ2-7
D gene: -
clone size: -
CDR3 protein: CASSYRDEQYF
CDR3 DNA: TGCGCCAGCAGCTACAGGGACGAGCAGTACTTC

V gene: TRBV19
J gene: TRBJ1-5
D gene: TRBD1
clone size: -
CDR3 protein: CASSFGRDRSADNQPQHF
CDR3 DNA: TGTGCCAGTAGTTTCGGAAGGGACAGGTCCGCTGACAATCAGCCCCAGCATTTT

V gene: TRBV6-5
J gene: TRBJ2-7
D gene: TRBD1
clone size: -
CDR3 protein: CASSNRDRAYEQYF
CDR3 DNA: TGTGCCAGCAGCAACCGGGACAGGGCCTACGAGCAGTACTTC

V gene: TRBV7-2
J gene: TRBJ2-5
D gene: TRBD1
clone size: -
CDR3 protein: CASSTGGGGETQYF
CDR3 DNA: TGTGCCAGCAGCACAGGGGGTGGAGGGGAGACCCAGTACTTC

V gene: TRBV3-1/TRBV3-2
J gene: TRBJ1-3
D gene: -
clone size: -
CDR3 protein: CASSQRDRGNTIYF
CDR3 DNA: TGTGCCAGCAGCCAGCGCGACAGAGGAAACACCATATATTTT

V gene: TRBV7-9
J gene: TRBJ1-5
D gene: TRBD1
clone size: -
CDR3 protein: CASSPTGNQPQHF
CDR3 DNA: TGTGCCAGCAGCCCGACAGGGAATCAGCCCCAGCATTTT